This T cell receptor beta chain was recorded in a study of cytomegalovirus exposure and HLA in healthy donors. A note on this clone: The antigen remains unidentified.

A multiplex PCR was run with 60 Vbeta primers and 13 Jbeta primers. TCRdb's copy holds only in-frame clones and misses some; the assay was immunoSEQ multiplex PCR. Counted here are around 140,000 clones, 77% occurring once; the ten biggest clones make up roughly 4.2%. Germline V gene lookup returns CDR1 LGHNA and CDR2 YNFKEQ. The CDR3 covers 17 residues. With V trimmed by 3 bases and J by 1 base, 12 bases remained unmatched. General study findings and limits: Later, TCR association rates were found to vary by HLA locus, highest for DRB1 and lowest for HLA-C. An observed cluster of highly shared sequence variants was recorded as a likely sequencing artifact. Further analysis, carried out later, found HLA-associated TCR beta chains more clonally expanded than equally common other chains.

The receptor's source is a male donor in good health and CMV-seronegative. Sequences were obtained from PBMCs. The chain has TRBV4-2 and TRBJ2-7, with 7 bases matching TRBD2. DNA for the CDR3: TGTGCCAGCAGCCAGGGGTTTGAGGGAGGGCGATCCTACGAGCAGTACTTC. Encoded protein: CASSQGFEGGRSYEQYF.